This entry describes one TCR beta chain. Sequencing was performed with immunoSEQ multiplex PCR; in TCRdb, only in-frame clones are kept and a portion is missing. The profile shows under 50,000 clones, around 90% of them singletons. The data are from a study of blood T cell repertoires in COVID-19. Study information: Sites across the United States, Italy and Spain contributed samples from acute and convalescent COVID-19. Sources were T cells, B-cell-depleted T cells, or PBMCs; the material itself was cDNA or gDNA.

Germline values: CDR1 LNHDA, CDR2 SQIVND (reference sequence). Between the trimmed V and J ends, which lost 4 bases and 4 bases, there was a span of 14 bases. The CDR3 is 16 amino acids. Sequenced input: peripheral blood. This chain joins TRBV19 and TRBJ1-6, with D tentatively TRBD1 (6 bases). The TCR sequence derives from a man aged 65 to 85 with active COVID-19. In DNA form, the CDR3 reads TGTGCCAGTAGTACCTCGGGGGGCCATTATAATTCACCCCTCCACTTT. Protein sequence: CASSTSGGHYNSPLHF.